This T cell receptor (beta chain) was documented in a study of T cells in Graves' hyperthyroidism and ophthalmopathy. This CDR3 has 13 amino acids. Germline-derived CDR1 and CDR2 are KGHSH and LQKENI. Trimming pared 5 bases from V and 8 bases from J, leaving 10 bases between. Whole-study results and caveats: Model output signaled ophthalmopathy a median roughly 6.5 months ahead of onset. Blood also held most thyroid clonotypes expanded beyond 0.001.

The investigators amplified TCR beta CDR3 regions from RNA transcripts. With the HTBI primer set, the TCR CDR3 went through a first round of RT-PCR. One entry per CDR3 protein, called by TCRdb with MiXCR from the multiplex PCR reads. This sample carries 350,000 to 500,000 distinct CDR3 sequences, 12% to 15% of them seen once, and the ten largest clones take about 5%. Thyroid ultrasound, orbital computed tomography, clinical symptoms, and serum thyroxine and TRAb underpinned diagnoses. Fresh peripheral blood, less than 11 ml of it, supplied the PBMCs. This clonotype was seen at least ten times. Its antigen is unknown.

The V and J genes are TRBV18 and TRBJ1-6; D is unclear. Sample: blood. This TCR derives from a woman between 18 and 30 years old with Graves' hyperthyroidism. CDR3 in amino acids: CASSAQADSPLHF. The CDR3 bases are TGTGCCAGCTCAGCCCAAGCGGATTCACCCCTCCACTTT.